The 29 T cell receptor beta chains reported below all come from one sample, sequenced in a study of Graves' ophthalmopathy and Graves' hyperthyroidism. For repertoire sequencing, the TCR beta CDR3 regions were amplified from RNA transcripts. The library came from an HTBI-primed first-round RT-PCR and a second-round multiplex PCR. Using its own MiXCR run on the multiplex PCR reads, TCRdb lists one record per CDR3 protein. Of roughly 600,000 distinct CDR3 sequences listed, less than 45% are singletons. Sample: peripheral blood or thyroid tissue (not recorded which). The receptor source for this set is an adult man with Graves' hyperthyroidism.

There are many counts of this clonotype. The genes are TRBV29-1 and TRBJ1-1, with D perhaps matching TRBD1 (5 bases). Germline CDR1 SQVTM, CDR2 ANQGSEA. This CDR3 has 12 amino acids. Trimming removed 7 bases at V and 1 base at J, with 10 bases between. The CDR3: CSGKQENTEAFF. CDR3 in DNA: TGCAGCGGAAAACAGGAGAACACTGAAGCTTTCTTT.

This clonotype has more than one count but fewer than ten. The chain employs TRBV29-1 and TRBJ2-3, with TRBD1 identical over 7 bases. This CDR3 has 11 residues. The V gene's germline CDR1 is SQVTM and CDR2 ANQGSEA. V shed 8 bases, J shed 6 bases, and the junction held 5 bases outside the gene matches. CDR3 DNA sequence: TGCAGCACAGGGGATGCGGATACGCAGTATTTT. Protein product: CSTGDADTQYF.

The table lists this clonotype with many counts. The V and J genes are TRBV3-1 and TRBJ2-7; 7 nucleotides line up with TRBD1. This CDR3 is built from 12 residues. Trimming took 5 bases from V and 7 from J; bases not matched to a gene: 5. Germline-derived CDR1 and CDR2 are LGHDT and YNNKEL (reference sequence). CDR3 amino acids: CASSRSGGEQYF. DNA of the CDR3: TGTGCCAGCAGCAGATCAGGGGGAGAGCAGTACTTC.

A few counts support this clonotype. The chain joins TRBV5-1 to TRBJ2-2; D remains ambiguous. From germline, CDR1 is SGHRS and CDR2 YFSETQ. Trimming left V 2 bases short and J 0 bases short, with 8 bases between. The CDR3 loop spans 15 amino acids. CDR3 sequence reads: CASSLVQPNTGELFF. The CDR3 DNA sequence: TGCGCCAGCAGCTTAGTCCAGCCGAACACCGGGGAGCTGTTTTTT.

This chain joins TRBV12-3 or TRBV12-4 and TRBJ2-7; D is tentatively TRBD1 or TRBD2 (6 bases each). The CDR3 consists of 15 residues. The ends were cut back, 3 bases at V and 7 bases at J, with 19 bases in the middle. The CDR3 loop reads CASSFWAGGAGEQYF. The CDR3, as DNA: TGTGCCAGCAGTTTCTGGGCTGGGGGCGCGGGGGAGCAGTACTTC.

A note on this clonotype: One base away lies a much larger clone, so this may be a sequencing read error. This rearrangement joins TRBV20-1 to TRBJ1-5, with D tentatively TRBD1 (5 bases). CDR3 length: 13 amino acids. CDR1 DFQATT and CDR2 SNEGSKA come from the germline V gene (reference sequence). The DNA of the CDR3 is TGCTGTGCTAGTTCTGGGGGTGGTCAGCCCCAGCATTTT. Encoded protein: CCASSGGGQPQHF.

As regards this clonotype: A much more abundant neighbour one base away suggests this may be a read error. In this CDR3 the conserved last residue, phenylalanine or tryptophan, is missing, so a read error is likely. V gene TRBV10-1 combines with J gene TRBJ1-2; possibly TRBD1 for D (6 bases). Germline-derived CDR1 and CDR2 are WNHNN and SYGVQD (reference sequence). Trimming removed 6 bases at V and 4 bases at J, with 12 bases between. This CDR3 has 13 amino acids. CDR3 sequence: CASSQGRTYGYTL. The CDR3 DNA reads TGCGCCAGCAGCCAGGGGAGGACCTATGGCTACACCCTC.

J is TRBJ1-1 and V is TRBV6-5; D gene uncertain. Trimming stripped 6 bases from V and 1 base from J, with 12 bases between. This CDR3 contains 14 residues. Germline V gene sequence: CDR1 MNHEY, CDR2 SVGAGI. CDR3 protein: CASRGPLANTEAFF. The DNA for the CDR3 is TGTGCCAGCAGGGGTCCACTGGCGAACACTGAAGCTTTCTTT.

For this clonotype: Given a much more abundant clone one base away, this may be a read error. The chain combines TRBV7-9 with TRBJ1-3; D call uncertain. From germline, CDR1 is SEHNR and CDR2 FQNEAQ (reference sequence). This CDR3 region has 13 residues. V was clipped by 6 bases and J by 1 base, with 7 bases between them. CDR3 nucleotides: TGTGCCAGCAGGTGGCTTTCTGGAAACACCATATATTTT. Protein sequence: CASRWLSGNTIYF.

The CDR3 reads CSVVRVNAEAFF. CDR3 sequence (DNA): TGCAGCGTTGTCAGGGTCAACGCTGAAGCTTTCTTT. The J gene is TRBJ1-1, the V gene TRBV29-1, with D possibly TRBD1 on 5 matching bases. The V end lost 4 bases, the J end lost 6 bases, and 12 bases lay between the germline ends. Per germline, CDR1 SQVTM and CDR2 ANQGSEA. The CDR3 is 12 amino acids.

Worth noting for this clonotype: A much larger clonotype is one base distant, so this may be a read error. This chain joins TRBV6-6 and TRBJ1-2; D not resolved. The germline CDR1 and CDR2 sequences are MNHNY and SVGAGI (reference sequence). V dropped 5 bases and J dropped 4 bases, with 11 bases sitting between them. The CDR3 is 13 amino acids. The CDR3 loop is CASSEDPPYGYTF. In DNA, the CDR3 is TGTGCCAGCAGTGAGGATCCTCCCTATGGCTACACCTTC.

This clonotype has ten or more counts. The chain employs TRBV15 and TRBJ2-1, with 7 bases lining up with TRBD2. Per germline, CDR1 LNHNV and CDR2 YYDKDF (reference sequence). The trim removed 0 bases at V and 5 bases at J, leaving 1 base unmatched. This CDR3 is built from 14 residues. The CDR3 DNA reads TGTGCCACCAGCAGAGACGGGGGGAACAATGAGCAGTTCTTC. Its protein is CATSRDGGNNEQFF. The full variable domain, in which reference TRBV15 and TRBJ2-1 provide the parts outside the CDR3, is DAMVIQNPRYQVTQFGKPVTLSCSQTLNHNVMYWYQQKSSQAPKLLFHYYDKDFNNEADTPDNFQSRRPNTSFCFLDIRSPGLGDTAMYLCATSRDGGNNEQFFGPGTRLTVL.

This clonotype was seen at least ten times. The CDR3 DNA is TGTGCCAGTTCCGACTGGGGGAAAGAGACCCAGTACTTC. Translated, it gives CASSDWGKETQYF. The rearrangement links TRBV19 to TRBJ2-5, with D perhaps TRBD1 or TRBD2 (5 bases each). Germline lookup yields CDR1 LNHDA and CDR2 SQIVND (reference sequence). Trimming removed 8 bases from V and 3 bases from J, with 13 bases in between. CDR3 length equals 13 residues.

V is TRBV25-1 and J is TRBJ2-7; D assignment may be TRBD1 or TRBD2 (6 bases each). The ends were cut back, 1 base at V and 4 bases at J, with 11 bases in the middle. Germline CDR1 reads MGHDK; CDR2 reads SYGVNS. This CDR3 is 14 amino acids long. The CDR3 region is CASSELGGKYEQYF. CDR3 bases: TGTGCCAGCAGTGAATTAGGGGGGAAATACGAGCAGTACTTC.

CDR3 coding DNA: TGCAGCGTTGAAGAGGACGGGACTAGCGGGAACACTGAAGCTTTCTTT. Its protein is CSVEEDGTSGNTEAFF. The chain links TRBV29-1 to TRBJ1-1; tentative D call: TRBD1 (5 bases). CDR1 is SQVTM and CDR2 is ANQGSEA in the germline V gene. The CDR3 is 16 residues long. Trimming removed 0 bases from V and 1 base from J, with 15 bases in between.

The rearrangement uses TRBV7-9 and TRBJ1-4, with D unclear. The CDR3 sequence is 13 residues long. V lost 1 base to trimming and J lost 7 bases, with 7 bases between them. Germline V gene lookup returns CDR1 SEHNR and CDR2 FQNEAQ (reference sequence). The CDR3 region has the DNA TGTGCCAGCAGCTTAGGGAACACTGAAAAACTGTTTTTT. It translates to CASSLGNTEKLFF.

This clonotype was observed many times. The V call is TRBV6-5, the J call TRBJ1-5; a weak D match, TRBD1 (5 bases). CDR1 is MNHEY and CDR2 is SVGAGI in the germline V gene. This CDR3 contains 15 residues. Trimming took off 4 bases at V and 7 bases at J, with 17 bases between the two ends. In DNA, the CDR3 is TGTGCCAGCAGTTCCACCGCGGGGGTAGGGCAGCCCCAGCATTTT. Residues: CASSSTAGVGQPQHF.

This clonotype has a count of ten or more. Mismatch with germline at one junction end may stem from a read error. This sequence joins TRBV5-1 and TRBJ1-1; D gene ambiguous. In germline, CDR1 is SGHRS, CDR2 YFSETQ. This CDR3 has 14 residues. The CDR3 bases are TGTGCCAGCAGCTTAGTCGCAGGGAACACTGAAGCTTTCTTT. It encodes CASSLVAGNTEAFF.

The chain is built from TRBV6-1 and TRBJ2-7, with D hard to call. The CDR3 is 13 amino acids. Trimming removed 10 bases from V and 0 bases from J, with 13 bases in between. CDR1 MNHNS and CDR2 SASEGT come from the germline V gene. CDR3 DNA: TGTGCCATCTACTTGGACGCCTCCTACGAGCAGTACTTC. Translated: CAIYLDASYEQYF.

The rearrangement joins TRBV11-1 to TRBJ2-7; 13 bases are a match to TRBD2. The CDR3 consists of 17 residues. Per germline, CDR1 SGHAT and CDR2 FQDESV (reference sequence). V shed 5 bases, J shed 5 bases, and the junction held 12 bases outside the gene matches. CDR3 loop: CASSVTSGGAENHEQYF. The CDR3 nucleotides read TGTGCCAGCAGCGTCACTAGCGGGGGGGCCGAAAACCACGAGCAGTACTTC. Complete variable domain (other parts from reference TRBV11-1 and TRBJ2-7): EAEVAQSPRYKITEKSQAVAFWCDPISGHATLYWYRQILGQGPELLVQFQDESVVDDSQLPKDRFSAERLKGVDSTLKIQPAELGDSAMYLCASSVTSGGAENHEQYFGPGTRLTVT.

The V gene is TRBV5-1, the J gene TRBJ2-1; the D gene is possibly TRBD1 (6 bases). The CDR3 contains 14 residues. Between the trimmed V and J ends, which lost 7 bases and 0 bases, there was a span of 11 bases. Germline assignment: CDR1 SGHRS and CDR2 YFSETQ. CDR3 in amino acids: CASGTGFSYNEQFF. The CDR3 region has the DNA TGCGCCAGCGGAACAGGGTTCTCCTACAATGAGCAGTTCTTC.

A remark on this clonotype: A much larger clone lies one base from this, so it may be a read error. The V call is TRBV7-2, the J call TRBJ1-2, with D possibly TRBD1 on 6 matching bases. Germline V lookup: CDR1 SGHTA, CDR2 FQGNSA. The CDR3 is made up of 17 amino acids. In nucleotides, the CDR3 is TGTGCCGGCAGCTTAGGGTTAGCGGGGGGCTCGGACTATGGCTACACCTTC. Protein: CAGSLGLAGGSDYGYTF.

As concerns this clonotype: This may be a read error, as it is one base from a much larger clone. V usage is TRBV20-1 and J usage is TRBJ2-7; 8 bases map to TRBD2. Germline V CDR1 and CDR2: DFQATT, SNEGSKA (reference sequence). The CDR3 has 17 amino acids. The CDR3 DNA follows: TGCAATGCTAGAGACCCGACTAGCGCCTTTCCCCTCTACGAGCAGTACTTC. It specifies CNARDPTSAFPLYEQYF.

This clonotype was seen at least ten times. CDR3 bases: TGCAGCGTTGAAGGGGGGGTTCTCTATGGCTACACCTTC. It translates to CSVEGGVLYGYTF. The chain uses TRBV29-1 and TRBJ1-2; a weak D match, TRBD1 (5 bases). The V end lost 1 base, the J end lost 4 bases, and 10 bases lay between the germline ends. The CDR3 is 13 amino acids. Germline V gene lookup returns CDR1 SQVTM and CDR2 ANQGSEA.

This chain connects TRBV2 to TRBJ1-2; tentatively, D is TRBD1 (6 bases). V was clipped by 6 bases and J by 7 bases, with 24 bases between them. The CDR3 covers 16 residues. The germline V gene encodes CDR1 SNHLY and CDR2 FYNNEI. For the CDR3, the DNA is TGTGCCAGCAGCAATTCGTTACTAGCGGGGGGCGTTGGCTACACCTTC. It specifies CASSNSLLAGGVGYTF.

The genes are TRBV20-1 and TRBJ1-1, with a possible D match to TRBD1 (5 bases). Between the trimmed V and J ends, which lost 1 base and 7 bases, there was a span of 13 bases. Germline CDR1 DFQATT, CDR2 SNEGSKA (reference sequence). There are 13 residues in the CDR3. Here the CDR3 reads CSARGGRDFEAFF. The DNA of the CDR3 is TGCAGTGCTAGAGGGGGGAGGGACTTTGAAGCTTTCTTT.

V is TRBV5-1 and J is TRBJ2-7; 8 positions agree with TRBD2. The CDR3 is 14 amino acids. Germline V gene sequence: CDR1 SGHRS, CDR2 YFSETQ. J gave up 8 bases and V 5 bases, and 12 bases lay outside the gene matches. This CDR3 is CASSQAGVMEKQYF. As DNA, the CDR3 is TGCGCCAGCAGTCAAGCGGGAGTAATGGAAAAGCAGTACTTC.

This clonotype was seen repeatedly, ten times or more. The chain is built from TRBV7-9 and TRBJ2-2, with 11 bases aligning to TRBD1. This CDR3 spans 16 amino acids. Trimming took 3 bases from V and 7 from J; bases not matched to a gene: 7. Per the germline V gene, CDR1 is SEHNR and CDR2 is FQNEAQ (reference sequence). CDR3 sequence: CASSFQTGTGGGELFF. CDR3 nucleotide sequence: TGTGCCAGCAGCTTCCAAACCGGGACAGGGGGCGGGGAGCTGTTTTTT.

This clonotype was seen a handful of times. The chain carries TRBV7-9 and TRBJ1-4; D unclear. Trimming shortened V by 3 bases and J by 13 bases, and 18 bases separated the two germline ends. The CDR3 has 14 amino acids. Germline CDR1 is SEHNR and CDR2 is FQNEAQ (reference sequence). CDR3 DNA sequence: TGTGCCAGCAGCTTGGGGTCTGGTCCGGAGACACTGTTTTTT. Protein product: CASSLGSGPETLFF.